The T cell receptor beta chain described here comes from a study of cytomegalovirus exposure and HLA in healthy donors. Turning to this clone: Its matching antigen is unknown.

Whole-study findings and limits: Common viral pathogens seemed, in a later analysis, to connect with several of the most significant clusters.

Use of 60 Vbeta and 13 Jbeta primers characterized the PCR. The data were produced by immunoSEQ multiplex PCR, yet TCRdb's version contains in-frame clones alone and is incomplete. This table has 200,000 or so clones, around 83% appearing once. Sequenced sample: PBMCs. The source is a woman aged 50 to 60 in good health and CMV-seropositive.

In nucleotides, the CDR3 is TGTGCCACCAGCAGAGGGCCAATATTGATATCCAGGGGCGCTGGGGCCAACGTCCTGACTTTC. This sequence encodes CATSRGPILISRGAGANVLTF. V gene TRBV15 combines with J gene TRBJ2-6; D is possibly TRBD1 (6 bases). The CDR3 runs to 21 residues. Germline CDR1 LNHNV, CDR2 YYDKDF (reference sequence). Trimming took off 1 base at V and 2 bases at J, with 24 bases between the two ends.